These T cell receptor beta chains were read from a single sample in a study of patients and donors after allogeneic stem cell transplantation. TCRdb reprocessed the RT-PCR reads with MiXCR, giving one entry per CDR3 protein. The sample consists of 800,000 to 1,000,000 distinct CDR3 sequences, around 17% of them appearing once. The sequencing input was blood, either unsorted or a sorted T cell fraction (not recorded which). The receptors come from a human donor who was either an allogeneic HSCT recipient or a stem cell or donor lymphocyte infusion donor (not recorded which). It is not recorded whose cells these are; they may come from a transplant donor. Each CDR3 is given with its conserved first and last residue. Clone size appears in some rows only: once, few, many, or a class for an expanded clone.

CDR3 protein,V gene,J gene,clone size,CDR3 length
CASSYLQGNTIYF,TRBV6-5,TRBJ1-3,NA,13
CASDPGSGNRNEQFF,TRBV5-6,TRBJ2-1,NA,15
CSAPGLAGGGYEQYF,TRBV20-1,TRBJ2-7,NA,15
CSASPPMLAGVPSYNEQFF,TRBV20-1,TRBJ2-1,many,19
CASSQDSVQPQHF,TRBV3-1,TRBJ1-5,NA,13
CASSPRTSGGAHYNEQFF,TRBV11-2,TRBJ2-1,NA,18
CASSLTVEHYYGYTF,TRBV27,TRBJ1-2,NA,15
CATSDPTGWPDGYTF,TRBV24-1,TRBJ1-2,few,15
CSARDSVGALNSYEQYF,TRBV20-1,TRBJ2-7,few,17
CASSTTGNTEAFF,TRBV5-1,TRBJ1-1,many,13
CASRGPGRDNSPLHF,TRBV2,TRBJ1-6,few,15
CASSQRGQEKFRGLFF,TRBV5-1,TRBJ1-4,once,16
CSARGNRPNYGYTF,TRBV20-1,TRBJ1-2,NA,14
CASSLPTTVPTYEQYF,TRBV7-9,TRBJ2-7,NA,16
CSARVWGMNTEAFF,TRBV20-1,TRBJ1-1,NA,14